Below are 12 T cell receptor beta chains sequenced from a single sample in a study of T cell changes during pregnancy in multiple sclerosis. Here immunoSEQ multiplex PCR was the method, and the copy in TCRdb shows in-frame clones only, minus some. Among about 72,000 clones listed, roughly 89% were seen once. Sequencing was performed on peripheral blood, taken in the third trimester of pregnancy. The receptors were gathered from a female donor in good health, enrolled as a control in a pregnancy study.

This chain connects TRBV9 to TRBJ2-7, with 15 positions matching TRBD2. Germline assignment: CDR1 SGDLS and CDR2 YYNGEE. The CDR3 has 17 residues. J was trimmed by 5 bases and V by 3 bases; bases with no gene match: 9. For the CDR3, the DNA is TGTGCCAGCAGCGCCTACGGGACTAGCGGGGGGAACCACGAGCAGTACTTC. It translates to CASSAYGTSGGNHEQYF.

This chain links TRBV5-1 with TRBJ1-2, with 7 bases identical to TRBD1. Germline trimming cut 3 bases from V and 4 bases from J; bases unmatched to any gene: 3. The CDR3 has 13 amino acids. The germline gives CDR1 SGHRS, CDR2 YFSETQ. The CDR3 coding sequence is TGCGCCAGCAGCTCTACAGGGGTCTATGGCTACACCTTC. Its translation is CASSSTGVYGYTF.

The CDR3 coding sequence is TGTGCCAGCCTTTCCGGGACAGGGGGATTCTACGAGCAGTACTTC. Its translation is CASLSGTGGFYEQYF. The V and J genes are TRBV5-6 and TRBJ2-7; 11 nucleotides align to TRBD1. With 7 bases clipped from V and 3 bases from J, the junction kept 9 bases outside the gene matches. There are 15 residues in the CDR3. Germline values: CDR1 SGHDT, CDR2 YYEEEE. Filled out from reference TRBV5-6 and TRBJ2-7, the complete variable domain reads DAGVTQSPTHLIKTRGQQVTLRCSPKSGHDTVSWYQQALGQGPQFIFQYYEEEERQRGNFPDRFSGHQFPNYSSELNVNALLLGDSALYLCASLSGTGGFYEQYFGPGTRLTVT.

This clone came up a few times. The V and J genes are TRBV4-3 and TRBJ1-1, with D tentatively TRBD1 (5 bases). The V end was cut by 5 bases, the J end by 7 bases, with 23 bases between. Germline V gene data show CDR1 as LGHNA and CDR2 as YSLEER. CDR3 size: 16 residues. CDR3 in DNA: TGCGCCAGCAGCGTAGGGGTTCAAGGGTACACTGGTGAAGCTTTCTTT. Translated, it gives CASSVGVQGYTGEAFF.

The chain couples TRBV4-1 to TRBJ1-6; D unresolved. This CDR3 contains 14 residues. Per germline, CDR1 MGHRA and CDR2 YSYEKL. The V end was cut by 4 bases, the J end by 7 bases, with 11 bases between. The CDR3 DNA is TGCGCCAGCAGCCGGTTTGGGCTCAATTCACCCCTCCACTTT. This gives the protein CASSRFGLNSPLHF.

This sequence joins TRBV5-5 and TRBJ1-4; the D is unclear. The length of the CDR3 is 14 residues. Germline CDR1 is SGHKS and CDR2 is YYEKEE (reference sequence). Trimming stripped 2 bases from V and 0 bases from J, with 5 bases between. CDR3 nucleotide sequence: TGTGCCAGCAGCTTAAGCACAACTAATGAAAAACTGTTTTTT. Translation gives CASSLSTTNEKLFF.

V gene TRBV2 combines with J gene TRBJ2-1; TRBD1 matches 8 bases. Germline loops: CDR1 SNHLY, CDR2 FYNNEI. V dropped 1 base and J dropped 10; count of bases not matched to a gene: 9. The CDR3 spans 15 residues. The CDR3 sequence: CASSEVRDRIREQFF. The CDR3 nucleotides read TGTGCCAGCAGTGAAGTGAGGGACAGGATCCGGGAGCAGTTCTTC.

This chain uses TRBV18 with TRBJ1-5, with D perhaps TRBD1 (5 bases). Per the germline V gene, CDR1 is KGHSH and CDR2 is LQKENI. The CDR3 contains 15 residues. Trimming took off 6 bases at V and 2 bases at J, with 14 bases between the two ends. Here the CDR3 DNA reads TGTGCCAGCTCCTACACTCAGGGTGGCAATCAGCCCCAGCATTTT. Translation gives CASSYTQGGNQPQHF.

CDR3 sequence (DNA): TGTGCCACCAGCAGAGATTACTTTAATGAAAAACTGTTTTTT. This encodes CATSRDYFNEKLFF. The rearrangement links TRBV15 to TRBJ1-4; no reliable D call. V was pared by 0 bases and J by 4 bases, with 6 bases between. The CDR3 sequence is 14 residues long. The germline CDR1 and CDR2 sequences are LNHNV and YYDKDF (reference sequence).

The chain joins TRBV19 to TRBJ1-2; perhaps TRBD1 as D (6 bases). The CDR3 length is 18 residues. In germline, CDR1 is LNHDA, CDR2 SQIVND (reference sequence). Trimming shortened V by 5 bases and J by 4 bases, and 26 bases separated the two germline ends. CDR3 sequence reads: CASSRQPPEGRGSYGYTF. CDR3 nucleotide sequence: TGTGCCAGTAGTCGTCAGCCGCCGGAGGGGAGGGGGTCCTATGGCTACACCTTC.

The chain links TRBV5-4 to TRBJ1-1; D is perhaps TRBD1 (5 bases). V lost 2 bases, J lost 10 bases, and 12 bases lay in between. The CDR3 is made up of 12 amino acids. Germline V CDR1 and CDR2: SGHNT, YYREEE (reference sequence). CDR3 amino acids: CASSFGGVGAFF. The CDR3 DNA reads TGTGCCAGCAGCTTTGGGGGGGTGGGAGCTTTCTTT. Complete variable domain (other parts from reference TRBV5-4 and TRBJ1-1): ETGVTQSPTHLIKTRGQQVTLRCSSQSGHNTVSWYQQALGQGPQFIFQYYREEENGRGNFPPRFSGLQFPNYSSELNVNALELDDSALYLCASSFGGVGAFFGQGTRLTVV.

This clone was counted once. The rearrangement uses TRBV7-2 and TRBJ2-1; 8 nucleotides line up with TRBD2. CDR3 size: 16 residues. Germline loops: CDR1 SGHTA, CDR2 FQGNSA. Trimming cost V 5 bases and J 8 bases; bases outside gene matches: 14. The chain's CDR3 is CASSRVSGTGVDEQFF. The CDR3 nucleotides read TGTGCCAGCAGCCGAGTTAGCGGGACCGGGGTCGATGAGCAGTTCTTC.